One T cell receptor beta chain is described in this entry. Its antigen is not known. These data are taken from a study of cytomegalovirus exposure and HLA in healthy donors. Germline V gene data show CDR1 as SQVTM and CDR2 as ANQGSEA. The CDR3 sequence is 14 residues long. Trimming took 3 bases from V and 4 from J, leaving 13 bases between them. The study's findings and limits: In a later analysis, TCR beta V- and J-gene trimming was associated with a missense DCLRE1C variant. TCR beta V segments were, for the most part, productive about 87% or about 30% of the time in an earlier analysis. Some V segments, including TRBV6-2 and TRBV6-3, were excluded as indistinguishable. An analysis was carried out at a later point. It showed that HLA-associated TCR beta chains were more clonally expanded than equally common non-associated chains.

The PCR had 60 Vbeta and 13 Jbeta primers. Libraries were prepared by immunoSEQ multiplex PCR; TCRdb keeps only in-frame clonotypes and omits some of them. The sample lists some 100,000 clones, approximately 75% occurring once. This chain connects TRBV29-1 to TRBJ1-3, with a possible D match to TRBD1 (5 bases). The sequencing sample was made of PBMCs. The TCR was taken from a man aged 45-65 years in good health and CMV-seropositive. DNA for the CDR3: TGCAGCGTTGAGTCAGGGTTAGGCGGAAACACCATATATTTT. It translates to CSVESGLGGNTIYF.